The rows below give T cell receptor beta chains drawn from one sample of a study of T-cell reconstitution after alpha-beta-depleted transplantation in children. TCRdb re-called the PCR reads through MiXCR, storing one row per CDR3 protein. The sample comprises some 340,000 distinct CDR3 sequences, around 10% of which are singletons, and 2% to 3% rests with the top ten. Sample: PBMCs from the stem cell graft donor, taken from the stem cell graft. All receptors derive from a human donor who donated a stem cell graft to a child with acute lymphoblastic leukemia. CDR3s include the opening cysteine and the closing phenylalanine or tryptophan. Fields, in order: CDR3 DNA, CDR3 protein, D gene, V gene, clone size, J gene. A D gene is named only where the DNA matches it firmly. Clone size is shown for a subset of rows, as once, few, many or a class of expanded clone.

cdr3_nt: TGTGCCAGCAGTCCCCATCCGGGAGGTAGCTACGAGCAGTACTTC; cdr3_aa: CASSPHPGGSYEQYF; d_call: TRBD2; v_call: TRBV28; clone_size: few; j_call: TRBJ2-7
cdr3_nt: TGCGCCAGCAGCAGCCAGGGGGCGGGTGGCTACACCTTC; cdr3_aa: CASSSQGAGGYTF; d_call: TRBD1; v_call: TRBV4-1; clone_size: NA; j_call: TRBJ1-2
cdr3_nt: TGTGCCAGCAGCTTTATTGCGGGACAGGGGGGCTACACCTTC; cdr3_aa: CASSFIAGQGGYTF; d_call: TRBD1; v_call: TRBV7-9; clone_size: few; j_call: TRBJ1-2
cdr3_nt: TGTGCCAGCAGCAATCTCCTTCTCTCGGGAGGGCCCAACGAGCAGTACTTC; cdr3_aa: CASSNLLLSGGPNEQYF; d_call: TRBD2; v_call: TRBV6-1; clone_size: NA; j_call: TRBJ2-7
cdr3_nt: TGCGCCAGCAGCTTGTATAAAACGGGACAGGGGGCATTTGAGCAGTTCTTC; cdr3_aa: CASSLYKTGQGAFEQFF; d_call: TRBD1; v_call: TRBV5-1; clone_size: few; j_call: TRBJ2-1
cdr3_nt: TGTGCCAGCAGCGCCTATGGGGGGGCCAAAAACATTCAGTACTTC; cdr3_aa: CASSAYGGAKNIQYF; d_call: NA; v_call: TRBV9; clone_size: many; j_call: TRBJ2-4
cdr3_nt: TGTGCCAGCAGCCACGGAGAGAACACTGAAGCTTTCTTT; cdr3_aa: CASSHGENTEAFF; d_call: NA; v_call: TRBV6-2/TRBV6-3; clone_size: few; j_call: TRBJ1-1
cdr3_nt: TGTGCCATCAACGCGGGAGGCGCTGGGGATGAGCAGTTCTTC; cdr3_aa: CAINAGGAGDEQFF; d_call: TRBD2; v_call: TRBV10-3; clone_size: many; j_call: TRBJ2-1
cdr3_nt: TGTGCCAGCAGGCGCGGGTCCCCTAGTATCGCAGATACGCAGTATTTT; cdr3_aa: CASRRGSPSIADTQYF; d_call: NA; v_call: TRBV6-1; clone_size: few; j_call: TRBJ2-3
cdr3_nt: TGTGCCAGCTCTGCGGGGGGGACAGGGGCGCCCTACGAGCAGTACTTC; cdr3_aa: CASSAGGTGAPYEQYF; d_call: NA; v_call: TRBV12-3/TRBV12-4; clone_size: few; j_call: TRBJ2-7
cdr3_nt: TGTGCCAGCAGTACGCTCAGGGGTCGCTTAGAAGCTTTCTTT; cdr3_aa: CASSTLRGRLEAFF; d_call: NA; v_call: TRBV6-2/TRBV6-3; clone_size: medium-sized; j_call: TRBJ1-1
cdr3_nt: TGCAGTGCTAGAAGGTCCAGGGGGTATCAGCCCCAGCATTTT; cdr3_aa: CSARRSRGYQPQHF; d_call: TRBD1; v_call: TRBV20-1; clone_size: few; j_call: TRBJ1-5
cdr3_nt: TGCAGTGCTAGAGATCATGGGACTAGCGGACCAGATACGCAGTATTTT; cdr3_aa: CSARDHGTSGPDTQYF; d_call: TRBD2; v_call: TRBV20-1; clone_size: NA; j_call: TRBJ2-3
cdr3_nt: TGCAGTGCTAGGGACAATGATCAGCCCCAGCATTTT; cdr3_aa: CSARDNDQPQHF; d_call: NA; v_call: TRBV20-1; clone_size: NA; j_call: TRBJ1-5